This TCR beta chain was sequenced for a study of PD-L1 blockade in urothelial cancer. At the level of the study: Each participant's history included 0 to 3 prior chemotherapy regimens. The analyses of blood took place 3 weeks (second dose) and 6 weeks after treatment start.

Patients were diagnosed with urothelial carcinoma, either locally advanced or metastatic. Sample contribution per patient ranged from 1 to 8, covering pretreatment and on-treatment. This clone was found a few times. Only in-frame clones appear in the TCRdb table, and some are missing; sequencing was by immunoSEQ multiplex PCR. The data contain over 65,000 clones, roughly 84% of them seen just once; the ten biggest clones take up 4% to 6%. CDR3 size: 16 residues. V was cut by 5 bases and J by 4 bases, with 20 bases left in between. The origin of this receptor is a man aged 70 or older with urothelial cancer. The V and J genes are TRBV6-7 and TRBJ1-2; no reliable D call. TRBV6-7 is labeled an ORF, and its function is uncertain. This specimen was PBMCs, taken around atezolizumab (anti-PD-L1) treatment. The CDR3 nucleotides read TGTGCCAGCAGTCCCCGTGGGGAGATAGCTAGCTATGGCTACACCTTC. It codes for CASSPRGEIASYGYTF.